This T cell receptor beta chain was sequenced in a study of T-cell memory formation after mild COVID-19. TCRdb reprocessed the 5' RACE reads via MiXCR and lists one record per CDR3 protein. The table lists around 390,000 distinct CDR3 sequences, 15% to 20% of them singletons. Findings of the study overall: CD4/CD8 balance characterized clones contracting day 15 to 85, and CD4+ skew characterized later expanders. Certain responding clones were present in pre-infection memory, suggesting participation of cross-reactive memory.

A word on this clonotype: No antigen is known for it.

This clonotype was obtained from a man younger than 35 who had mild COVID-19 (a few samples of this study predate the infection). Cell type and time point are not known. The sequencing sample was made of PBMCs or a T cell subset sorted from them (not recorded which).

The CDR3 DNA reads TGTGCCAGCAGGGATCTCTGGGGAGCACATGGCTACACCTTC. Encoded protein: CASRDLWGAHGYTF. The V call is TRBV6-5, the J call TRBJ1-2, with unresolved D. V was cut by 6 bases and J by 6 bases, with 17 bases left in between. CDR3 length: 14 amino acids. Germline CDR1 is MNHEY and CDR2 is SVGAGI.